The 22 T cell receptor beta chains reported below all come from one sample, sequenced in a study of blood T cell repertoires in COVID-19. The data were produced by immunoSEQ multiplex PCR, yet TCRdb's version contains in-frame clones alone and is incomplete. The table shows over 120,000 clones, with more than 65% occurring only once. Input material: peripheral blood. These receptors all come from a man in his 60s with active or convalescent COVID-19.

This chain uses TRBV30 with TRBJ1-2; 7 positions agree with TRBD1. The V gene's germline CDR1 is GTSNPN and CDR2 SVGIG (reference sequence). This CDR3 spans 17 amino acids. With 0 bases clipped from V and 6 bases from J, the junction kept 16 bases outside the gene matches. CDR3 DNA: TGTGCCTGGAGTGTGGGTGGTGTGAGAGGGGGCCGGGATGGCTACACCTTC. Its protein product is CAWSVGGVRGGRDGYTF. The full variable domain, its missing parts supplied by reference TRBV30 and TRBJ1-2, is SQTIHQWPATLVQPVGSPLSLECTVEGTSNPNLYWYRQAAGRGLQLLFYSVGIGQISSEVPQNLSASRPQDRQFILSSKKLLLSDSGFYLCAWSVGGVRGGRDGYTFGSGTRLTVV.

The rearrangement links TRBV30 to TRBJ2-5; D perhaps matches TRBD2 (5 bases). In germline, CDR1 is GTSNPN, CDR2 SVGIG (reference sequence). This CDR3 spans 16 amino acids. Trimming stripped 0 bases from V and 0 bases from J, with 14 bases between. Here the CDR3 reads CAWSVGRTPYQETQYF. Here the CDR3 DNA reads TGTGCCTGGAGTGTCGGTCGGACTCCGTACCAAGAGACCCAGTACTTC.

The V call is TRBV11-2, the J call TRBJ2-1; no clear D gene. CDR3 length: 12 residues. The germline V and J ends were trimmed by 5 bases and 9 bases, with 11 bases remaining between them. CDR1 and CDR2 from the germline V gene are SGHAT and FQNNGV. The CDR3 bases are TGTGCCAGCAGCGCGGTAGTGGGTGAGCAGTTCTTC. It specifies CASSAVVGEQFF. Full variable domain (missing parts from reference TRBV11-2 and TRBJ2-1): EAGVAQSPRYKIIEKRQSVAFWCNPISGHATLYWYQQILGQGPKLLIQFQNNGVVDDSQLPKDRFSAERLKGVDSTLKIQPAKLEDSAVYLCASSAVVGEQFFGPGTRLTVL.

The rearrangement links TRBV7-9 to TRBJ2-1; 14 bases agree with TRBD2. Germline V gene data show CDR1 as SEHNR and CDR2 as FQNEAQ (reference sequence). With V trimmed by 2 bases and J by 9 bases, 9 bases remained unmatched. The CDR3 covers 17 residues. CDR3 region: CASSLIGLAGGWGEQFF. Written as DNA, the CDR3 is TGTGCCAGCAGCTTAATAGGACTAGCGGGAGGTTGGGGTGAGCAGTTCTTC. Using reference TRBV7-9 and TRBJ2-1 for the parts outside the CDR3, the full variable domain is DTGVSQNPRHKITKRGQNVTFRCDPISEHNRLYWYRQTLGQGPEFLTYFQNEAQLEKSRLLSDRFSAERPKGSFSTLEIQRTEQGDSAMYLCASSLIGLAGGWGEQFFGPGTRLTVL.

The genes are TRBV20-1 and TRBJ2-3, with 8 bases that match TRBD2. The germline V gene encodes CDR1 DFQATT and CDR2 SNEGSKA (reference sequence). The V segment lost 3 bases and the J segment 4 bases; nucleotides outside the gene matches: 6. The CDR3 loop spans 14 amino acids. CDR3 sequence (DNA): TGCAGTGCTAGTGGGACTAGTGTCGCAGATACGCAGTATTTT. Translation: CSASGTSVADTQYF.

This sequence joins TRBV13 and TRBJ2-2, with D perhaps TRBD2 (6 bases). The germline V gene has CDR1 PRHDT and CDR2 FYEKMQ (reference sequence). Between the trimmed V and J ends, which lost 1 base and 5 bases, there was a span of 11 bases. This CDR3 is built from 15 residues. CDR3 residues: CASSLVAGTTGELFF. The CDR3 DNA sequence: TGTGCCAGCAGCTTAGTGGCAGGGACTACCGGGGAGCTGTTTTTT.

The rearrangement joins TRBV2 to TRBJ2-1; 15 nucleotides line up with TRBD2. The length of the CDR3 is 20 residues. Germline-derived CDR1 and CDR2 are SNHLY and FYNNEI. Trimming took 6 bases from V and 8 from J; bases not matched to a gene: 20. CDR3 sequence: CASRLQTFRTSGRALYEQFF. CDR3 bases: TGTGCCAGCAGGTTACAAACGTTTCGGACTAGCGGGAGGGCCCTGTATGAGCAGTTCTTC.

The chain joins TRBV27 to TRBJ2-7, with D maybe TRBD2 (6 bases). The V gene lost 5 bases and the J gene lost 7 bases, with 18 bases spanning the gap. The CDR3 extends over 14 amino acids. Germline V gives CDR1 MNHEY, CDR2 SMNVEV (reference sequence). CDR3 coding DNA: TGTGCCAGCAGTATAACCGGGACTGTGGGGGAGCAGTACGTC. Its protein is CASSITGTVGEQYV.

This chain links TRBV10-1 with TRBJ2-1; D may be TRBD2 (5 bases). Germline V gene lookup returns CDR1 WNHNN and CDR2 SYGVQD (reference sequence). Between the trimmed V and J ends, which lost 4 bases and 2 bases, there was a span of 9 bases. The CDR3 loop spans 14 amino acids. CDR3 in amino acids: CASSAASPYNEQFF. CDR3 DNA sequence: TGCGCCAGCAGTGCGGCTAGCCCCTACAATGAGCAGTTCTTC.

The chain is built from TRBV18 and TRBJ1-5; 9 bases are a match to TRBD1. The germline V gene encodes CDR1 KGHSH and CDR2 LQKENI. This CDR3 spans 18 amino acids. Trimming took 6 bases from V and 2 from J; bases not matched to a gene: 14. The CDR3 sequence is CASSKTGQGYIGNQPQHF. The CDR3 DNA sequence: TGTGCCAGCTCCAAGACGGGACAGGGCTATATTGGCAATCAGCCCCAGCATTTT.

In DNA, the CDR3 is TGTGCCAGCAGCTATGTACAAGAGACCCAGTACTTC. Translating it yields CASSYVQETQYF. This sequence joins TRBV7-2 and TRBJ2-5; no firm D call. The germline V gene has CDR1 SGHTA and CDR2 FQGNSA. The germline V and J ends were trimmed by 4 bases and 2 bases, with 5 bases remaining between them. The CDR3 has 12 residues.

The V gene is TRBV5-6, the J gene TRBJ2-1, with TRBD2 matching 11 bases. Germline lookup yields CDR1 SGHDT and CDR2 YYEEEE. The CDR3 covers 16 residues. Trimming cost V 4 bases and J 3 bases; bases outside gene matches: 6. The chain's CDR3 is CASSTQGLAVYNEQFF. CDR3 bases: TGTGCCAGCAGCACACAGGGACTAGCGGTCTACAATGAGCAGTTCTTC.

This chain links TRBV27 with TRBJ2-7; 7 bases are a match to TRBD1. Germline V gene data show CDR1 as MNHEY and CDR2 as SMNVEV (reference sequence). The ends lost 4 bases at V and 2 bases at J; junction bases unmatched: 17. The CDR3 totals 18 residues. Here the CDR3 reads CASSSGQPGRISTYEQYF. The CDR3 DNA follows: TGTGCCAGCAGTTCGGGACAGCCCGGCAGGATATCGACCTACGAGCAGTACTTC.

The V and J genes are TRBV6-5 and TRBJ2-2; D is unclear. This CDR3 is built from 13 residues. V lost 6 bases to trimming and J lost 1 base, with 6 bases between them. The germline gives CDR1 MNHEY, CDR2 SVGAGI. The DNA for the CDR3 is TGTGCCAGCAGGGCAGTGAACACCGGGGAGCTGTTTTTT. It yields the protein CASRAVNTGELFF.

The chain joins TRBV6-5 to TRBJ2-1, with D tentatively TRBD1 (6 bases). The CDR3 contains 16 residues. V was shortened by 0 bases and J by 4 bases, with 13 bases between the two germline ends. CDR1 is MNHEY, CDR2 SVGAGI, per germline. This CDR3 is CASSYSMGTPYNEQFF. The CDR3 DNA sequence: TGTGCCAGCAGTTACTCGATGGGGACACCATACAATGAGCAGTTCTTC.

This clone has only a few counts. This rearrangement joins TRBV4-3 to TRBJ1-4; D is ambiguous. The CDR3 loop spans 16 amino acids. V was cut by 4 bases and J by 4 bases, with 16 bases left in between. CDR1 is LGHNA, CDR2 YSLEER, per germline. The CDR3 is CASSPNPPRGNEKLFF. The CDR3 DNA is TGCGCCAGCAGCCCAAACCCCCCCCGAGGTAATGAAAAACTGTTTTTT.

Concerning this clone: In the same sample, other DNA sequences code for this CDR3. This chain connects TRBV5-1 to TRBJ2-1, with 10 positions matching TRBD1. This CDR3 contains 15 residues. With V trimmed by 0 bases and J by 7 bases, 4 bases remained unmatched. In germline, CDR1 is SGHRS, CDR2 YFSETQ. The CDR3 DNA is TGCGCCAGCAGCTTGGGGACAGGGGGTCTGAATGAGCAGTTCTTC. Residues: CASSLGTGGLNEQFF.

In DNA, the CDR3 is TGTGCCAGCAGCTCCCGGGACAGCGGAGCGGGTGGAGAAAAACTGTTTTTT. Protein sequence: CASSSRDSGAGGEKLFF. The chain has TRBV9 and TRBJ1-4; 7 positions match TRBD1. CDR1 is SGDLS and CDR2 is YYNGEE in the germline V gene. This CDR3 region has 17 residues. After removal of 4 bases from V and 8 bases from J, the junction contained 17 bases not matched to a gene. Supplemented by reference TRBV9 and TRBJ1-4, the full variable domain reads DSGVTQTPKHLITATGQRVTLRCSPRSGDLSVYWYQQSLDQGLQFLIQYYNGEERAKGNILERFSAQQFPDLHSELNLSSLELGDSALYFCASSSRDSGAGGEKLFFGSGTQLSVL.

This sequence joins TRBV11-2 and TRBJ1-1; maybe TRBD1 (5 bases). Per germline, CDR1 SGHAT and CDR2 FQNNGV. Trimming left V 2 bases short and J 1 base short, with 14 bases between. The CDR3 runs to 16 residues. CDR3 residues: CASSLTGRPENTEAFF. CDR3 sequence (DNA): TGTGCCAGCAGCTTAACAGGAAGGCCGGAGAACACTGAAGCTTTCTTT.

This clone was found once. CDR3: CSASGGGTQYF. In nucleotides, the CDR3 is TGCAGTGCTAGTGGCGGAGGGACCCAGTACTTC. The rearrangement uses TRBV20-1 and TRBJ2-5; weak D call: TRBD2 (5 bases). The CDR3 runs 11 residues. From germline, CDR1 is DFQATT and CDR2 SNEGSKA (reference sequence). Trimming pared 3 bases from V and 7 bases from J, leaving 9 bases between.

This clone was seen more than once but under ten times. The V gene is TRBV18, the J gene TRBJ2-5, with 7 bases fitting TRBD2. The CDR3 covers 15 residues. The germline gives CDR1 KGHSH, CDR2 LQKENI. The J segment lost 2 bases and the V segment lost 4 bases, leaving 7 bases of the junction unmatched. For the CDR3, the DNA is TGTGCCAGCTCACGTCGTCAAGCGGGGCAAGAGACCCAGTACTTC. This encodes CASSRRQAGQETQYF. Supplemented by reference TRBV18 and TRBJ2-5, the full variable domain reads NAGVMQNPRHLVRRRGQEARLRCSPMKGHSHVYWYRQLPEEGLKFMVYLQKENIIDESGMPKERFSAEFPKEGPSILRIQQVVRGDSAAYFCASSRRQAGQETQYFGPGTRLLVL.

This chain uses TRBV6-5 with TRBJ1-5, with D perhaps matching TRBD1 (6 bases). Trimming stripped 2 bases from V and 3 bases from J, with 8 bases between. There are 14 residues in the CDR3. From germline, CDR1 is MNHEY and CDR2 SVGAGI. For the CDR3, the DNA is TGTGCCAGCAGTTACAGGACAGACAATCAGCCCCAGCATTTT. Translated: CASSYRTDNQPQHF.